The 22 T cell receptor beta chains below were found in one sample sequenced in a study of PD-1 blockade in mismatch repair-deficient tumors. Sequencing used immunoSEQ multiplex PCR; TCRdb keeps in-frame clones, though not all of them. The sample carries 20,000 to 30,000 clones, roughly 80% recorded once. Sequencing used PBMCs, obtained before pembrolizumab treatment. The receptors were gathered from an adult with mismatch repair-deficient cancer.

The rearrangement uses TRBV14 and TRBJ2-1; maybe TRBD2 (6 bases). V lost 0 bases, J lost 7 bases, and 16 bases lay in between. The CDR3 contains 16 residues. CDR1 is SGHDN and CDR2 is FVKESK in the germline V gene. The CDR3 DNA is TGTGCCAGCAGCCAAGATGGGGGACTGGCTACGAATGAGCAGTTCTTC. Translating gives CASSQDGGLATNEQFF.

V gene TRBV5-1 combines with J gene TRBJ1-2, with 11 bases fitting TRBD1. Germline V gene data show CDR1 as SGHRS and CDR2 as YFSETQ. The junction had 6 bases not matched to a gene; V was cut back by 4 bases and J by 7 bases. There are 14 residues in the CDR3. The CDR3 region is CASSPGQGVGGYTF. The CDR3 nucleotides are TGCGCCAGCAGCCCGGGACAGGGGGTTGGTGGCTACACCTTC.

The V call is TRBV7-6, the J call TRBJ2-3; 9 bases are shared with TRBD2. V shed 5 bases, J shed 0 bases, and the junction held 3 bases outside the gene matches. This CDR3 is built from 15 residues. Looked up from germline, CDR1 is SGHVS and CDR2 is FNYEAQ. DNA for the CDR3: TGTGCCAGCAGCCGGAGCGGGGGGAGCACAGATACGCAGTATTTT. Translating gives CASSRSGGSTDTQYF.

This clone was seen once. The V gene is TRBV18, the J gene TRBJ2-2; 8 bases fit TRBD1. Per germline, CDR1 KGHSH and CDR2 LQKENI. This CDR3 is built from 18 residues. Trimming cost V 3 bases and J 0 bases; bases outside gene matches: 9. CDR3 protein: CASSPRDRPPPNTGELFF. Written as DNA, the CDR3 is TGTGCCAGCTCACCCCGGGACAGGCCTCCTCCGAACACCGGGGAGCTGTTTTTT.

The chain recombines TRBV15 with TRBJ1-2; D call uncertain. Trimming shortened V by 8 bases and J by 8 bases, and 12 bases separated the two germline ends. This CDR3 region has 11 residues. Germline loops: CDR1 LNHNV, CDR2 YYDKDF (reference sequence). The CDR3 reads CATGEVGGYTF. The CDR3 nucleotides are TGTGCCACCGGTGAGGTCGGGGGCTACACCTTC.

In its sample, this clone was seen a few times. This chain connects TRBV20-1 to TRBJ2-3; D unclear. Deletions cut 6 bases from V and 9 bases from J, with 13 bases between. Germline V lookup: CDR1 DFQATT, CDR2 SNEGSKA (reference sequence). This CDR3 is 11 amino acids long. The CDR3 coding sequence is TGCAGTGCCGACAACTTAAGAACGCAGTATTTT. It codes for CSADNLRTQYF.

This clone was seen more than once but under ten times. The V and J genes are TRBV19 and TRBJ2-7; 11 nucleotides match TRBD2. Germline V gene data show CDR1 as LNHDA and CDR2 as SQIVND (reference sequence). The CDR3 is 15 amino acids. J was trimmed by 0 bases and V by 5 bases; bases with no gene match: 3. The chain's CDR3 is CASSLAGGPSYEQYF. The CDR3, as DNA: TGTGCCAGTAGTCTAGCGGGAGGTCCCTCCTACGAGCAGTACTTC.

The CDR3 here is CAMRGSGETQYF. CDR3 coding DNA: TGTGCCATGAGAGGTTCGGGTGAGACCCAGTACTTC. The chain combines TRBV6-8 with TRBJ2-5; D gene ambiguous. Germline CDR1 and CDR2: MNHGY and SAAAGT. The CDR3 length is 12 residues. The germline V and J ends were trimmed by 10 bases and 5 bases, with 14 bases remaining between them.

The rearrangement uses TRBV5-1 and TRBJ2-5, with TRBD2 matching 12 bases. V gave up 4 bases and J gave up 5 bases; unmatched junction bases: 9. This CDR3 has 16 residues. Germline assignment: CDR1 SGHRS and CDR2 YFSETQ. The CDR3 DNA sequence: TGCGCCAGCAGCATACCGGGACTAGCGGGCGTGGAGACCCAGTACTTC. Its protein is CASSIPGLAGVETQYF. The variable domain in full, completed from reference TRBV5-1 and TRBJ2-5, reads KAGVTQTPRYLIKTRGQQVTLSCSPISGHRSVSWYQQTPGQGLQFLFEYFSETQRNKGNFPGRFSGRQFSNSRSEMNVSTLELGDSALYLCASSIPGLAGVETQYFGPGTRLLVL.

CDR3 coding DNA: TGCAGCGTTGAAGATTGGCCAGGGGGGACCGGGGAGCTGTTTTTT. Its protein is CSVEDWPGGTGELFF. The chain uses TRBV29-1 and TRBJ2-2; the D gene is possibly TRBD1 (7 bases). This CDR3 is 15 amino acids long. V dropped 0 bases and J dropped 5 bases, with 13 bases sitting between them. From germline, CDR1 is SQVTM and CDR2 ANQGSEA.

This chain uses TRBV28 with TRBJ2-5; 13 bases match TRBD2. This CDR3 contains 15 residues. Germline loops: CDR1 MDHEN, CDR2 SYDVKM. Trimming at V came to 11 bases and at J to 4 bases, leaving 10 bases not matched to a gene. The CDR3 sequence is CAWGRTSGSGETQYF. The CDR3 DNA is TGTGCCTGGGGTCGGACTAGCGGGAGTGGAGAGACCCAGTACTTC.

This chain joins TRBV6-5 and TRBJ2-1; 9 bases are shared with TRBD2. V was pared by 7 bases and J by 9 bases, with 7 bases of the junction left unmatched. Germline-derived CDR1 and CDR2 are MNHEY and SVGAGI. CDR3 length: 13 amino acids. CDR3 sequence: CASIPAGGIEQFF. The CDR3 nucleotides are TGTGCCAGCATTCCAGCGGGAGGTATTGAGCAGTTCTTC.

The sample holds a few counts of this clone. The V gene is TRBV2, the J gene TRBJ2-7, with TRBD2 identical over 7 bases. Looked up from germline, CDR1 is SNHLY and CDR2 is FYNNEI. CDR3 length: 13 amino acids. The V segment lost 8 bases and the J segment 2 bases; nucleotides outside the gene matches: 6. In DNA form, the CDR3 reads TGTGCCAGCGTTAGCGGGTATACCTACGAGCAGTACTTC. It yields the protein CASVSGYTYEQYF.

This chain joins TRBV28 and TRBJ1-4; 7 bases are a match to TRBD1. This CDR3 is 14 amino acids long. CDR1 is MDHEN and CDR2 is SYDVKM in the germline V gene. V lost 3 bases and J lost 8; bases outside the gene matches: 6. CDR3 sequence: CASSFDRVREKLFF. DNA for the CDR3: TGTGCCAGCAGTTTCGACAGGGTCCGGGAAAAACTGTTTTTT.

This rearrangement joins TRBV5-4 to TRBJ2-5; TRBD2 matches at 7 bases. V dropped 2 bases and J dropped 3; count of bases not matched to a gene: 4. CDR3 length equals 14 residues. Germline V gives CDR1 SGHNT, CDR2 YYREEE (reference sequence). The CDR3 sequence is CASSLERGEETQYF. The CDR3, as DNA: TGTGCCAGCAGCTTAGAACGGGGGGAAGAGACCCAGTACTTC.

This clone was recorded a few times. The chain carries TRBV4-1 and TRBJ2-7; 10 positions agree with TRBD1. This CDR3 region has 15 residues. CDR1 MGHRA and CDR2 YSYEKL come from the germline V gene. J gave up 5 bases and V 2 bases, and 6 bases lay outside the gene matches. This chain's CDR3 is CASSQSGTGDNEQYF. The CDR3 nucleotides read TGCGCCAGCAGCCAATCGGGGACAGGGGACAACGAGCAGTACTTC.

The gene calls are TRBV4-1 and TRBJ2-5; 11 bases line up with TRBD2. CDR1 and CDR2 from the germline V gene are MGHRA and YSYEKL. Trimming cost V 4 bases and J 1 base; bases outside gene matches: 5. The CDR3 loop spans 16 amino acids. The CDR3 DNA follows: TGCGCCAGCAGCCCGCCGGGACTAGCGGCCCAAGAGACCCAGTACTTC. As protein: CASSPPGLAAQETQYF.

Note on this clone: Other DNA sequences from this sample encode an identical CDR3 as well. V is TRBV5-1 and J is TRBJ2-2; tentative D call: TRBD1 (7 bases). The CDR3 spans 13 residues. CDR1 is SGHRS, CDR2 YFSETQ, per germline. V shed 5 bases and J shed 4 bases, with 9 bases lying between them. The CDR3 sequence is CASREGATGELFF. DNA of the CDR3: TGCGCCAGCAGGGAGGGGGCCACCGGGGAGCTGTTTTTT.

The chain combines TRBV27 with TRBJ2-7, with 10 bases identical to TRBD2. Germline V lookup: CDR1 MNHEY, CDR2 SMNVEV (reference sequence). Trimming cost V 6 bases and J 3 bases; bases outside gene matches: 11. CDR3 length: 16 residues. Here the CDR3 reads CASSPPAGLADYEQYF. The CDR3 DNA reads TGTGCCAGCAGCCCTCCCGCCGGACTAGCGGACTACGAGCAGTACTTC.

The gene calls are TRBV19 and TRBJ1-2; TRBD1 is a possible D gene (6 bases). V was trimmed by 3 bases and J by 1 base, leaving 18 bases between them. Germline-derived CDR1 and CDR2 are LNHDA and SQIVND (reference sequence). The CDR3 has 17 amino acids. CDR3: CASSILGANGDNYGYTF. CDR3 sequence (DNA): TGTGCCAGTAGTATCCTGGGGGCGAATGGGGATAACTATGGCTACACCTTC.

The V and J genes are TRBV29-1 and TRBJ2-7; 8 nucleotides match TRBD1. The CDR3 is 12 residues long. The junction had 5 bases not matched to a gene; V was cut back by 7 bases and J by 3 bases. CDR1 and CDR2 (germline): SQVTM, ANQGSEA. CDR3 nucleotide sequence: TGCAGCGGCTCACAGGGGGGCTACGAGCAGTACTTC. This codes for CSGSQGGYEQYF.

The chain uses TRBV2 and TRBJ1-6; the D gene is possibly TRBD1 (6 bases). CDR3 size: 14 residues. Germline V lookup: CDR1 SNHLY, CDR2 FYNNEI. The germline V and J ends were trimmed by 6 bases and 0 bases, with 6 bases remaining between them. CDR3 protein: CASRTGSYNSPLHF. CDR3 DNA sequence: TGTGCCAGCAGGACAGGCTCCTATAATTCACCCCTCCACTTT.